This T cell receptor (beta chain) was identified in a study of monozygotic twins with inflammatory bowel disease. As to this clonotype: Its antigen is still unknown.

Notes on the study in general: A reduction in TCRbeta diversity (inverse Simpson) was seen in IBD patients relative to healthy co-twins. Fewer shared clonotypes with others were found in IBD patients than in healthy twins, especially with disease activity. For IBD, no single strong associated signal or clonotype was supported. Variability may have been added to patient repertoires by differing immunosuppressive treatments.

Germline CDR1 DFQATT, CDR2 SNEGSKA (reference sequence). The CDR3 runs to 15 residues. TCRdb derives one entry per CDR3 protein from the 5' RACE reads, leaving out DNA. This repertoire includes about 160,000 distinct CDR3 sequences. The sequenced material came from blood. The V gene is TRBV20-1, the J gene TRBJ2-1; TCRdb lists TRBD2, though no DNA is available to test this call. The clonotype comes from a human donor with ulcerative colitis or Crohn's disease, or a healthy co-twin of an affected twin (not recorded which). CDR3 region: CSARGSRLAANEQFF.